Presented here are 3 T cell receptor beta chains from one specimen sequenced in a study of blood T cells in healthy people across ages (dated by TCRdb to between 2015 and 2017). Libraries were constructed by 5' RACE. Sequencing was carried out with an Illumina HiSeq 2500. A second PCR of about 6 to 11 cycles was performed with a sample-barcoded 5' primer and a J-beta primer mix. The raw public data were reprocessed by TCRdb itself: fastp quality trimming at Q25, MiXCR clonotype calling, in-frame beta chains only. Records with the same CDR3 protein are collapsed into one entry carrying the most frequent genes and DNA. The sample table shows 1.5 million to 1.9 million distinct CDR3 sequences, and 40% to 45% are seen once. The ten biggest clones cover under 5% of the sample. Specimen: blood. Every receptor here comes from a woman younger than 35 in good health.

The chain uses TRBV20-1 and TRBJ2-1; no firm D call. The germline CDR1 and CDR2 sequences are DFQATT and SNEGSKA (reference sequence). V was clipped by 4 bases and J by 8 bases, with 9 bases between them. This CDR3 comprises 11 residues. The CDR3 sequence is CSAILVDEQFF. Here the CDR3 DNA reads TGCAGTGCTATATTGGTAGATGAGCAGTTCTTC.

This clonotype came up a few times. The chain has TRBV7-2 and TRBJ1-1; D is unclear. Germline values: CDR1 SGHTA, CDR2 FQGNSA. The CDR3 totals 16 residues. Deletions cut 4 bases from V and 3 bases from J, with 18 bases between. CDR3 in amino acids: CASSSVAGGRDTEAFF. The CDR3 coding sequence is TGTGCCAGCAGCTCAGTCGCAGGTGGGCGGGACACTGAAGCTTTCTTT.

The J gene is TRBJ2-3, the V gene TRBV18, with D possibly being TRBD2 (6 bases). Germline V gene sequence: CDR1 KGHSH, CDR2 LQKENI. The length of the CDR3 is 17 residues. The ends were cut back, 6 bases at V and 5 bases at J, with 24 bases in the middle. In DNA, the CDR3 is TGTGCCAGCTCTGGAGGGGAAACCGACACGGGAATAGATACGCAGTATTTT. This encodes CASSGGETDTGIDTQYF.